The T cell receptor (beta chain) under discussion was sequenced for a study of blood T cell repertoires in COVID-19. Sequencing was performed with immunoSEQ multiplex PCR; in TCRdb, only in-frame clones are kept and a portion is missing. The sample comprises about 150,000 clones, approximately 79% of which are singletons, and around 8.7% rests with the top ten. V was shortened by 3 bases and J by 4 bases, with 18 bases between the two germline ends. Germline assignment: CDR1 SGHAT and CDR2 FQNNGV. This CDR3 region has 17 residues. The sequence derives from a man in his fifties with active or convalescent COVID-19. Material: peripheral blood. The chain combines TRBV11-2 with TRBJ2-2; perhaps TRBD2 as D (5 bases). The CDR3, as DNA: TGTGCCAGCAGCTTTGGACTCCCTGGATCTGGCACCGGGGAGCTGTTTTTT. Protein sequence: CASSFGLPGSGTGELFF.